Listed here are 26 T cell receptor beta chains from one sample, sequenced in a study of cytomegalovirus exposure and HLA in healthy donors. Primers included in the PCR were 60 Vbeta and 13 Jbeta primers. Clones were read by immunoSEQ multiplex PCR, and TCRdb kept only the in-frame ones, dropping some. The sample comprises about 160,000 clones, 70% to 75% of which are singletons, and about 4.7% rests with the top ten. The sequenced material came from PBMCs. The receptors were gathered from a man aged 18 to 35 in good health and CMV-seropositive.

This clone was seen more than once but under ten times. The chain has TRBV5-1 and TRBJ1-1; possibly TRBD1 for D (6 bases). The CDR3 sequence is 13 residues long. With 4 bases removed from V and 2 bases from J, the gap between germline ends came to 9 bases. Germline values: CDR1 SGHRS, CDR2 YFSETQ. CDR3 nucleotide sequence: TGCGCCAGCAGCCGGACAGCTAACACTGAAGCTTTCTTT. Translated, it gives CASSRTANTEAFF. Based on the CDR3 plus reference TRBV5-1 and TRBJ1-1, the full variable domain is KAGVTQTPRYLIKTRGQQVTLSCSPISGHRSVSWYQQTPGQGLQFLFEYFSETQRNKGNFPGRFSGRQFSNSRSEMNVSTLELGDSALYLCASSRTANTEAFFGQGTRLTVV.

The chain combines TRBV28 with TRBJ1-3; no clear D gene. The germline CDR1 and CDR2 sequences are MDHEN and SYDVKM. Trimming took off 3 bases at V and 0 bases at J, with 9 bases between the two ends. CDR3 length: 15 residues. CDR3 bases: TGTGCCAGCAGTTTGCTAAGCCGCTCTGGAAACACCATATATTTT. Its protein is CASSLLSRSGNTIYF.

This chain links TRBV30 with TRBJ1-1; 8 nucleotides agree with TRBD1. The CDR3 covers 13 residues. The germline V gene encodes CDR1 GTSNPN and CDR2 SVGIG (reference sequence). V was pared by 3 bases and J by 5 bases, with 5 bases of the junction left unmatched. Here the CDR3 DNA reads TGTGCCTGGAGGAGACAGGGGAGGACTGAAGCTTTCTTT. Its translation: CAWRRQGRTEAFF.

The V and J genes are TRBV7-9 and TRBJ2-1; D remains ambiguous. Germline V gives CDR1 SEHNR, CDR2 FQNEAQ (reference sequence). This CDR3 contains 13 residues. Trimming stripped 2 bases from V and 7 bases from J, with 9 bases between. CDR3 sequence (DNA): TGTGCCAGCAGCTTACAAGGCGGTAATGAGCAGTTCTTC. Its protein product is CASSLQGGNEQFF.

The rearrangement uses TRBV7-2 and TRBJ1-2; D perhaps matches TRBD1 (6 bases). Trimming pared 0 bases from V and 4 bases from J, leaving 27 bases between. Germline values: CDR1 SGHTA, CDR2 FQGNSA. The CDR3 is 20 residues long. The CDR3 region has the DNA TGTGCCAGCAGCTTAGCGTCTCTTAAAGGGGGTCCCTCACCTAGCTATGGCTACACCTTC. It codes for CASSLASLKGGPSPSYGYTF.

The chain links TRBV4-1 to TRBJ2-3, with TRBD2 identical over 11 bases. Trimming at V came to 4 bases and at J to 1 base, leaving 4 bases not matched to a gene. This CDR3 spans 16 amino acids. Looked up from germline, CDR1 is MGHRA and CDR2 is YSYEKL. The CDR3 DNA is TGCGCCAGCAGCCCACCGACTAGCGGGGGCACAGATACGCAGTATTTT. As protein: CASSPPTSGGTDTQYF.

The chain is built from TRBV5-1 and TRBJ1-2, with TRBD1 as a possible D gene (5 bases). Per the germline V gene, CDR1 is SGHRS and CDR2 is YFSETQ. V was trimmed by 5 bases and J by 2 bases, leaving 13 bases between them. The CDR3 has 14 residues. The CDR3 sequence is CASSSEQGNYGYTF. The CDR3 coding sequence is TGCGCCAGCAGTTCAGAGCAGGGAAACTATGGCTACACCTTC.

The J gene is TRBJ1-5, the V gene TRBV10-3; D is uncertain. V was cut by 9 bases and J by 2 bases, with 11 bases left in between. This CDR3 is built from 13 residues. Looked up from germline, CDR1 is ENHRY and CDR2 is SYGVKD. CDR3 loop: CAIGSEGNQPQHF. CDR3 nucleotide sequence: TGTGCCATAGGTTCTGAGGGCAATCAGCCCCAGCATTTT.

This clone was detected only a few times. In DNA, the CDR3 is TGCAGTGCCAGTGAATCGGAGACCCAGTACTTC. Its protein is CSASESETQYF. The rearrangement uses TRBV20-1 and TRBJ2-5; D not resolved. Trimming pared 6 bases from V and 5 bases from J, leaving 10 bases between. This CDR3 is 11 amino acids long. CDR1 is DFQATT and CDR2 is SNEGSKA in the germline V gene (reference sequence).

The V call is TRBV12-2, the J call TRBJ1-2; TRBD1 is the table's D call, not checked against the DNA. TRBV12-2 is a known pseudogene. The CDR3 runs 15 residues. CDR3 in amino acids: CASRFGQKDNYGYTF. The DNA of the CDR3 is TGTGCAAGTCGCTTTGGACAGAAAGACAACTATGGCTACACCTTC.

The rearrangement uses TRBV19 and TRBJ2-1; tentative D call: TRBD2 (6 bases). Trimming removed 4 bases from V and 7 bases from J, with 20 bases in between. CDR3 length: 16 residues. Germline CDR1 LNHDA, CDR2 SQIVND (reference sequence). The chain's CDR3 is CASSKTGTFGVNEQFF. For the CDR3, the DNA is TGTGCCAGTAGTAAAACCGGGACTTTCGGTGTTAATGAGCAGTTCTTC.

This clone occurred once. CDR3 nucleotide sequence: TGTGCCAGCAGTGAAGGGCTAGCGGGAGTTGCCGAGCAGTACGTC. Its translation: CASSEGLAGVAEQYV. The rearrangement joins TRBV6-1 to TRBJ2-7, with 10 bases matching TRBD2. Unmatched junction bases numbered 6, after V lost 1 base and J lost 6 bases. Germline lookup yields CDR1 MNHNS and CDR2 SASEGT. This CDR3 is built from 15 residues.

The chain carries TRBV19 and TRBJ1-6; maybe TRBD1 (5 bases). Germline CDR1 reads LNHDA; CDR2 reads SQIVND (reference sequence). With 3 bases removed from V and 8 bases from J, the gap between germline ends came to 14 bases. The CDR3 extends over 15 amino acids. The CDR3 DNA reads as TGTGCCAGTAGTATCACTCGGCAGGGTGATTCACCCCTCCACTTT. Amino acid sequence: CASSITRQGDSPLHF.

The chain has TRBV14 and TRBJ2-1; 13 nucleotides line up with TRBD2. From germline, CDR1 is SGHDN and CDR2 FVKESK. The ends lost 4 bases at V and 6 bases at J; junction bases unmatched: 6. The CDR3 contains 16 residues. The chain's CDR3 is CASSLRTSGSINEQFF. CDR3 nucleotide sequence: TGTGCCAGCAGCCTTCGGACTAGCGGGAGTATCAATGAGCAGTTCTTC.

The CDR3 DNA sequence: TGTGCCAGCAGCTGGGAGGCCCCCTCTGGAAACACCATATATTTT. Translation gives CASSWEAPSGNTIYF. The chain couples TRBV6-1 to TRBJ1-3; no firm D call. Per the germline V gene, CDR1 is MNHNS and CDR2 is SASEGT. This CDR3 is 15 amino acids long. V dropped 6 bases and J dropped 0 bases, with 12 bases sitting between them.

The V call is TRBV5-1, the J call TRBJ2-7; 8 nucleotides align to TRBD1. V gave up 4 bases and J gave up 6 bases; unmatched junction bases: 12. This CDR3 is built from 15 residues. Looked up from germline, CDR1 is SGHRS and CDR2 is YFSETQ. CDR3 amino acids: CASSVGQGTFGEQYV. The CDR3 DNA reads as TGCGCCAGCAGCGTCGGACAGGGAACCTTTGGCGAGCAGTACGTC.

The chain links TRBV5-1 to TRBJ2-5, with 7 positions matching TRBD1. Germline V gene data show CDR1 as SGHRS and CDR2 as YFSETQ. V was clipped by 3 bases and J by 2 bases; unmatched bases: 4. This CDR3 region has 14 residues. CDR3 region: CASSSGQSQETQYF. In DNA form, the CDR3 reads TGCGCCAGCAGCTCGGGACAGTCACAAGAGACCCAGTACTTC.

CDR3 nucleotide sequence: TGTGCCAGTAGTTTAGGCCTAAATCAGCCCCAGCATTTT. Protein: CASSLGLNQPQHF. The V gene is TRBV19, the J gene TRBJ1-5; D uncertain. V was cut by 5 bases and J by 4 bases, with 9 bases left in between. The CDR3 length is 13 residues. Looked up from germline, CDR1 is LNHDA and CDR2 is SQIVND (reference sequence).

The chain employs TRBV7-2 and TRBJ1-6, with 9 bases lining up with TRBD1. The V gene's germline CDR1 is SGHTA and CDR2 FQGNSA. The V segment lost 5 bases and the J segment 5 bases; nucleotides outside the gene matches: 4. The CDR3 has 15 amino acids. The CDR3 nucleotides read TGTGCCAGCAGCAAGGGACAGGGAGATAATTCACCCCTCCACTTT. This codes for CASSKGQGDNSPLHF. The full variable domain, rest sourced from reference TRBV7-2 and TRBJ1-6, is GAGVSQSPSNKVTEKGKDVELRCDPISGHTALYWYRQSLGQGLEFLIYFQGNSAPDKSGLPSDRFSAERTGGSVSTLTIQRTQQEDSAVYLCASSKGQGDNSPLHFGNGTRLTVT.

This sequence joins TRBV6-1 and TRBJ1-2; the D gene is possibly TRBD1 (5 bases). Germline CDR1 and CDR2: MNHNS and SASEGT. Trimming took 6 bases from V and 13 from J, leaving 18 bases between them. This CDR3 has 12 residues. CDR3 loop: CASSPVGGTITF. Here the CDR3 DNA reads TGTGCCAGCAGCCCCGTGGGGGGAACTATCACCTTC.

V is TRBV13 and J is TRBJ2-1; TRBD2 matches 16 bases. From germline, CDR1 is PRHDT and CDR2 FYEKMQ (reference sequence). The ends lost 5 bases at V and 3 bases at J; junction bases unmatched: 7. CDR3 length equals 18 residues. The CDR3 here is CASSLSGTSGRGYNEQFF. CDR3 DNA: TGTGCCAGCAGCCTGTCAGGGACTAGCGGGAGGGGCTACAATGAGCAGTTCTTC.

The chain employs TRBV10-1 and TRBJ1-2; D remains ambiguous. CDR3 size: 12 residues. V shed 2 bases and J shed 8 bases, with 9 bases lying between them. CDR1 is WNHNN, CDR2 SYGVQD, per germline (reference sequence). This chain's CDR3 is CASSETNAGYTF. The CDR3 DNA reads as TGCGCCAGCAGTGAGACTAATGCCGGCTACACCTTC.

This clone was detected only a few times. The chain has TRBV9 and TRBJ2-5; perhaps TRBD1 as D (6 bases). The germline CDR1 and CDR2 sequences are SGDLS and YYNGEE. This CDR3 is built from 13 residues. The V end was cut by 1 base, the J end by 2 bases, with 6 bases between. Here the CDR3 reads CASSVQGQETQYF. In nucleotides, the CDR3 is TGTGCCAGCAGCGTACAGGGGCAAGAGACCCAGTACTTC.

This clone was seen a few times. The rearrangement uses TRBV28 and TRBJ2-5, with D perhaps TRBD2 (5 bases). CDR3 length equals 15 residues. The V end was cut by 0 bases, the J end by 5 bases, with 13 bases between. The germline V gene encodes CDR1 MDHEN and CDR2 SYDVKM. This chain's CDR3 is CASSLWTGRGETQYF. Here the CDR3 DNA reads TGTGCCAGCAGTTTATGGACGGGCCGAGGGGAGACCCAGTACTTC.

The genes are TRBV28 and TRBJ2-2, with D hard to call. Germline V gene data show CDR1 as MDHEN and CDR2 as SYDVKM. The V end lost 5 bases, the J end lost 5 bases, and 9 bases lay between the germline ends. The CDR3 is 13 amino acids. This chain's CDR3 is CASSLLRTGELFF. For the CDR3, the DNA is TGTGCCAGCAGTCTTTTGAGGACCGGGGAGCTGTTTTTT.

This clone came up a few times. The chain employs TRBV6-6 and TRBJ1-3; TRBD1 might be the D (5 bases). There are 15 residues in the CDR3. Trimming removed 8 bases at V and 0 bases at J, with 14 bases between. Germline V lookup: CDR1 MNHNY, CDR2 SVGAGI (reference sequence). Written as DNA, the CDR3 is TGTGCCAGCGGGAGGCCAGGGTTCTCTGGAAACACCATATATTTT. It is translated as CASGRPGFSGNTIYF.